Below, 7 T cell receptor beta chains from the same sample are listed, as sequenced in a study of blood T cell repertoires in COVID-19. Profiled with immunoSEQ multiplex PCR; TCRdb holds only in-frame clones, not every one. The sample includes 400,000 to 450,000 clones, 70% to 90% of them seen just once. The source material was peripheral blood. These TCRs come from a woman younger than 45 with active or convalescent COVID-19.

V is TRBV5-6 and J is TRBJ1-2; 10 bases agree with TRBD1. Germline V lookup: CDR1 SGHDT, CDR2 YYEEEE. Trimming took 1 base from V and 3 from J; bases not matched to a gene: 6. The CDR3 has 16 residues. The CDR3, as DNA: TGTGCCAGCAGCTTGTTGGGGACAGGGGAATACTATGGCTACACCTTC. It is translated as CASSLLGTGEYYGYTF.

The chain has TRBV7-9 and TRBJ2-5; 10 positions match TRBD1. This CDR3 contains 14 residues. From germline, CDR1 is SEHNR and CDR2 FQNEAQ (reference sequence). J lost 8 bases, V lost 4 bases, and 7 bases had no gene match. DNA for the CDR3: TGTGCCAGCAGCTCGACAGGGGGCGGGTCAACCCAGTACTTC. Its protein is CASSSTGGGSTQYF. Drawing the rest from reference TRBV7-9 and TRBJ2-5, the complete variable domain is DTGVSQNPRHKITKRGQNVTFRCDPISEHNRLYWYRQTLGQGPEFLTYFQNEAQLEKSRLLSDRFSAERPKGSFSTLEIQRTEQGDSAMYLCASSSTGGGSTQYFGPGTRLLVL.

The chain couples TRBV4-1 to TRBJ2-7; D unclear. V lost 6 bases to trimming and J lost 2 bases, with 11 bases between them. The CDR3 extends over 13 amino acids. Germline CDR1 and CDR2: MGHRA and YSYEKL. The CDR3 nucleotides are TGCGCCAGCAGACCTACAGCAGCCTACGAGCAGTACTTC. Its protein is CASRPTAAYEQYF.

The V and J genes are TRBV6-2 or TRBV6-3 and TRBJ2-2; D is perhaps TRBD1 (6 bases). Germline CDR1 MNHEY, CDR2 SVGEGT. V was pared by 2 bases and J by 4 bases, with 8 bases between. This CDR3 is 14 amino acids long. The chain's CDR3 is CASSYGGGTGELFF. The CDR3 DNA sequence: TGTGCCAGCAGTTACGGGGGCGGCACCGGGGAGCTGTTTTTT.

This chain connects TRBV28 to TRBJ1-2; no clear D. The CDR3 is 16 residues long. CDR1 MDHEN and CDR2 SYDVKM come from the germline V gene. The V end was cut by 2 bases, the J end by 5 bases, with 18 bases between. The CDR3 reads CASSLTGSQRVYGYTF. In DNA form, the CDR3 reads TGTGCCAGCAGTTTAACGGGATCCCAGCGGGTGTATGGCTACACCTTC.

The chain carries TRBV5-4 and TRBJ2-3; 7 nucleotides align to TRBD2. V trimming: 1 base; J trimming: 0 bases; junction bases outside the gene matches: 8. The CDR3 extends over 17 amino acids. Per germline, CDR1 SGHNT and CDR2 YYREEE (reference sequence). CDR3 amino acids: CASSLMREPLSTDTQYF. In nucleotides, the CDR3 is TGTGCCAGCAGCTTGATGCGGGAGCCGCTTAGCACAGATACGCAGTATTTT.

The CDR3 bases are TGTGCCAGCAGTGACGGGGGGGACAACACTGAAGCTTTCTTT. This encodes CASSDGGDNTEAFF. This chain links TRBV6-4 with TRBJ1-1; perhaps TRBD1 as D (5 bases). Trimming stripped 2 bases from V and 2 bases from J, with 9 bases between. Germline lookup yields CDR1 MRHNA and CDR2 SNTAGT. The CDR3 contains 14 residues.